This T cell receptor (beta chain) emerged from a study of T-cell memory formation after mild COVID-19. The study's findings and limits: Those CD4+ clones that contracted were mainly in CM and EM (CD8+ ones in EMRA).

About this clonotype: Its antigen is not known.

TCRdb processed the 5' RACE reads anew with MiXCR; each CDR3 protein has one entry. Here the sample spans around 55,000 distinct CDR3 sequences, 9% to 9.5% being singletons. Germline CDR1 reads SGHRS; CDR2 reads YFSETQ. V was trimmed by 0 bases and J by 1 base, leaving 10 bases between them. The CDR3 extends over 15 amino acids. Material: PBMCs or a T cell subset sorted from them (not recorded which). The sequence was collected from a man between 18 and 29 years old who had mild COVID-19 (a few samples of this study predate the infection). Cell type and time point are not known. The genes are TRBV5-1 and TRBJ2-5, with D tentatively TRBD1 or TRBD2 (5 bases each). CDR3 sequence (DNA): TGCGCCAGCAGCTTGGCCGCAGGGACCCAAGAGACCCAGTACTTC. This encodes CASSLAAGTQETQYF.